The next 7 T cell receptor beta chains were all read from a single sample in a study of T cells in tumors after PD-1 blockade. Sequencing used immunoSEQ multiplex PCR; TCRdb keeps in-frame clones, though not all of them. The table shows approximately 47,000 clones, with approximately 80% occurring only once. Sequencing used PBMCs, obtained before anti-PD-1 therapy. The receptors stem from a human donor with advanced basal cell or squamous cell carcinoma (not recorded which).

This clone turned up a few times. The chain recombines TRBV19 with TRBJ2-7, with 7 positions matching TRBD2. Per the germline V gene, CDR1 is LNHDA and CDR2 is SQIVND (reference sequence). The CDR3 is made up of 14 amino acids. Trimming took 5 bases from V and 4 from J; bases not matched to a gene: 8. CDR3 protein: CASSAPGLKYEQYF. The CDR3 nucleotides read TGTGCCAGTAGTGCGCCGGGACTAAAGTACGAGCAGTACTTC. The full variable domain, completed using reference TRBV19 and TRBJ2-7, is DGGITQSPKYLFRKEGQNVTLSCEQNLNHDAMYWYRQDPGQGLRLIYYSQIVNDFQKGDIAEGYSVSREKKESFPLTVTSAQKNPTAFYLCASSAPGLKYEQYFGPGTRLTVT.

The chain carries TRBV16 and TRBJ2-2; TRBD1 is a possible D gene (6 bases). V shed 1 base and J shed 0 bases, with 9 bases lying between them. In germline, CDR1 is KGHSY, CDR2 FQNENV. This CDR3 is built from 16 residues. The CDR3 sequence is CASSQFQGTNTGELFF. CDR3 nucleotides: TGTGCCAGCAGCCAATTTCAGGGGACGAACACCGGGGAGCTGTTTTTT. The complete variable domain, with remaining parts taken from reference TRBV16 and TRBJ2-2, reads GEEVAQTPKHLVRGEGQKAKLYCAPIKGHSYVFWYQQVLKNEFKFLISFQNENVFDETGMPKERFSAKCLPNSPCSLEIQATKLEDSAVYFCASSQFQGTNTGELFFGEGSRLTVL.

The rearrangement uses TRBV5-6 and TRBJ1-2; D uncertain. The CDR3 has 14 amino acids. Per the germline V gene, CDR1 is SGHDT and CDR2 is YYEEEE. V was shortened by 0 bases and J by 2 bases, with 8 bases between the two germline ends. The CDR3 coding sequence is TGTGCCAGCAGCTTGGATACCGCCAACTATGGCTACACCTTC. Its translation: CASSLDTANYGYTF.

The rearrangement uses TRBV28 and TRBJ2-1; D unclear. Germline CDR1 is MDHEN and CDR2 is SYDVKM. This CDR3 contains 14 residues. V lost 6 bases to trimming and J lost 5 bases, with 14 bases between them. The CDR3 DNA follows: TGTGCCAGCAGCCCTGCACGGGTCAACAATGAGCAGTTCTTC. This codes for CASSPARVNNEQFF.

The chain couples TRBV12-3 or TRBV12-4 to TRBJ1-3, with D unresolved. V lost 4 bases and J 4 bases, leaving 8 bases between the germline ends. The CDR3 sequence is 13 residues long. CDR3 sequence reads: CASSSYRGNTIYF. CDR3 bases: TGTGCCAGCAGTTCCTATCGGGGAAACACCATATATTTT.

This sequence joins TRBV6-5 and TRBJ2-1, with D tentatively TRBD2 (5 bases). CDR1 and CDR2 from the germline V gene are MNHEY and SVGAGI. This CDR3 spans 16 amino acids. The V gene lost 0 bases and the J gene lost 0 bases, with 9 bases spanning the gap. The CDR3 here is CASSYSEESSYNEQFF. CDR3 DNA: TGTGCCAGCAGTTACTCGGAGGAAAGCTCCTACAATGAGCAGTTCTTC.

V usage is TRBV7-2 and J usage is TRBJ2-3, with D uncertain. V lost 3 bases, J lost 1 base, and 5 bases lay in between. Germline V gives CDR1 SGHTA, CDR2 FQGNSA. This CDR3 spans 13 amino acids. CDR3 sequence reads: CASSFPGTDTQYF. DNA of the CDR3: TGTGCCAGCAGCTTCCCCGGCACAGATACGCAGTATTTT.